The clone carrying this T cell receptor beta chain was seen once. Its antigen is still unknown. From germline, CDR1 is SGHNT and CDR2 YYREEE (reference sequence). V lost 4 bases to trimming and J lost 0 bases, with 13 bases between them. This CDR3 is built from 15 residues. The time point denotes: blood 2 weeks post-SBRT. Treatment of the sample: 15 Gy SBRT to primary tumor, nephrectomy 4 weeks later. After SBRT, blood was collected at 2 and 4 weeks, plus baseline. This record belongs to a study of radiation and T cells in renal cell carcinoma. Looking at the study overall: Nephrectomy followed 15 Gy stereotactic body radiation by 4 weeks. Study-wide findings and caveats: From baseline, blood top tumor clonotypes peaked at 2 weeks post-radiation.

The repertoire was sequenced with immunoSEQ multiplex PCR; TCRdb's copy has only in-frame clones and lacks some. In the table there are about 130,000 clones, around 90% of which are singletons. The receptor's source is a woman aged 70-85 years with renal cell carcinoma. The chain recombines TRBV5-4 with TRBJ1-1; D is undetermined. Specimen: blood, collected from a patient whose treatment included radiotherapy and nephrectomy. CDR3 nucleotide sequence: TGTGCCAGCAGCGAAAGGGCAGGTTTGAACACTGAAGCTTTCTTT. Translation gives CASSERAGLNTEAFF.